This T cell receptor (beta chain) emerged from a study of blood T cells in healthy people across ages. V was shortened by 1 base and J by 2 bases, with 13 bases between the two germline ends. The length of the CDR3 is 16 residues. In germline, CDR1 is SNHLY, CDR2 FYNNEI. With a J-beta primer mix and a sample-barcoded 5' primer, a second PCR ran about 7 to 12 cycles. TCRdb reanalysed the 5' RACE reads using MiXCR and keeps one entry per CDR3 protein. The repertoire holds fewer than 750,000 distinct CDR3 sequences, with 52% as singletons. This sequence originates from an elderly woman in good health. The source material was blood. J is TRBJ2-3 and V is TRBV2; D is uncertain. The CDR3 region has the DNA TGTGCCAGCAGTGAAGGGGTTAGGCGGTCCACAGATACGCAGTATTTT. It yields the protein CASSEGVRRSTDTQYF.